This T cell receptor (beta chain) derives from a study of early T cells in non-severe SARS-CoV-2 infection (dated by TCRdb to the early 2020s). At the level of the whole study: Because TCR sequencing was done on bulk RNA from unsorted whole blood, the alpha and beta chains could not be paired.

Library creation used 5' RACE. TCRdb records NextSeq 500 as the sequencer. The TCR library protocol attached unique molecular identifiers to individual cDNA molecules to correct for sequencing error and PCR bias. Both TCR alpha and beta chains were sequenced, and tight co-correlation was observed between alpha and beta sequence abundances in each sample. From the authors' description of their analysis: Decombinator V4 was used to annotate TCR sequences for V gene, J gene and CDR3. TCRs were defined as expanded if a significant change between any two time points was detected under a Poisson model with p below 0.0001. TCR abundances were normalised to the total number of TCRs sequenced per sample and were expressed as counts per million. MAIT TCRs were defined by TRAV1-2 paired with TRAJ12, TRAJ20 or TRAJ33, and iNKT TCRs by TRAV10 paired with TRAJ18. VDJdb, accessed 1 November 2021, was searched for CMV, EBV and SARS-CoV-2 annotated TCRs, excluding TCRs annotated for multiple antigens. TCRdb trimmed public reads at Q25 via fastp, called clones via MiXCR and kept in-frame beta chains. Records with the same CDR3 protein are collapsed into one entry carrying the most frequent genes and DNA. The V and J calls, along with clone size, are taken from TCRdb and not from the paper's own processing. This sample has fewer than 85,000 distinct CDR3 sequences in its table, and approximately 13% of those were observed once. Of the sample, roughly 1.3% falls within the top ten clones.

General conclusions and limits of the study: VDJdb matching was skewed toward anti-spike CD8 responses and likely underestimated virus-specific expansions by missing private and CD4 specificities.

The V and J ends are trimmed by 0 bases and 7 bases, leaving 9 bases between them. CDR1 MNHEY and CDR2 SVGAGI were looked up in the germline V gene. Reading from cysteine to phenylalanine, the CDR3 counts 14 amino acids. Kept here is only the CDR3 DNA, which spans 42 bases and is read in frame from base 1. This clonotype was seen repeatedly, ten times or more. Its recognized antigen is unknown. Base qualities are not recorded, but no much larger clone differs from it by a single base. A case-control design nested within a healthcare worker cohort in London, UK, was used, with weekly nasopharyngeal swab PCR tests and blood sampling performed. Healthcare workers were recruited between 23 and 31 March 2020, during the week of the UK lockdown, and were followed weekly for up to about 15 weeks.

The origin of this receptor is an adult who was a healthcare worker with PCR-confirmed SARS-CoV-2 infection or an uninfected control (not recorded which). Sequences were obtained from whole blood. The chain is assembled from TRBV6-5 and TRBJ1-4; possibly the D gene is TRBD1, per 5 matching bases. This receptor carries the CDR3 CASSYSQGGEKLFF. The sequenced DNA is TGTGCCAGCAGTTACTCCCAGGGTGGTGAAAAACTGTTTTTT.